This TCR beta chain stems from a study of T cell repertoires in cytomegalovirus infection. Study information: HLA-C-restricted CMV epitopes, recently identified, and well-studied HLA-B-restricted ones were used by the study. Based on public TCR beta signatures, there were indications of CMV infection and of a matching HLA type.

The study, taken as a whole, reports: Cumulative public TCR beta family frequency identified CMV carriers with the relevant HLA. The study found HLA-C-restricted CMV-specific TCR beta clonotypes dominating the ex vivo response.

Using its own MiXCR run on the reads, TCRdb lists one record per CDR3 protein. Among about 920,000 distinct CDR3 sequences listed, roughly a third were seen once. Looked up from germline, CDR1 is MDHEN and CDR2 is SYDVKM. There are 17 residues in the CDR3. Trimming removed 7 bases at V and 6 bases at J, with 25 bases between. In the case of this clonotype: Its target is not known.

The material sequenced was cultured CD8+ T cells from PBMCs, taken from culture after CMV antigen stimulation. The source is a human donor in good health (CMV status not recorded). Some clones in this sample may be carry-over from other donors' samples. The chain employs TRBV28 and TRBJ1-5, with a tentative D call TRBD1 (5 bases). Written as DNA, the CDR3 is TGTGCCAGCACCACCGTTAAGCAGGGCGTAGGAGGTCAGCCCCAGCATTTT. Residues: CASTTVKQGVGGQPQHF.